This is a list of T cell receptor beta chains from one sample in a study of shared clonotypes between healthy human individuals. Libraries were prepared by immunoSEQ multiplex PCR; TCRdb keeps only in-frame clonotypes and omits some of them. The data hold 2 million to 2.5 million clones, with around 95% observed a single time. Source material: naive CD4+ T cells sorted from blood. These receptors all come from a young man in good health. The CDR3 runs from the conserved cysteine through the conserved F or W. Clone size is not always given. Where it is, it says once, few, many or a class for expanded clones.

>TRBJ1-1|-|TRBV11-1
CASSFGILGTEAFF
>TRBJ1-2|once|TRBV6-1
CASSEGLYGYTF
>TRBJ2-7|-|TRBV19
CASSPDRGSYEQYF
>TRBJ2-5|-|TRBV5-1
CASSLAFGRGEETQYF
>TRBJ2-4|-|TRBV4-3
CASSQNRLAGVAKNIQYF
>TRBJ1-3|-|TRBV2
CASTPGGSGNTIYF
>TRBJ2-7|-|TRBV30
CAWSSGPREQYF
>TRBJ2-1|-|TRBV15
CATSPGLATYNEQFF
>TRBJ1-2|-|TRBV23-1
CASSQVSGQAYGYTF
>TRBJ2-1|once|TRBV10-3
CAISESGQGYNEQFF
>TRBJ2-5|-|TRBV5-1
CASSLGRDRDRETQYF
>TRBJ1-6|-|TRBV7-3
CASSPGGGGNSPLHF
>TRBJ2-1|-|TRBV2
CARGLSYNEQFF
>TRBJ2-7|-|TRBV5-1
CASRSYERGISNEQYF
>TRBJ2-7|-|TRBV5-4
CASSLGGTGGHEQYF
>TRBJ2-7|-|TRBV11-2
CASSLARNSYEQYF
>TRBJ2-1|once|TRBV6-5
CASGRDLNEQFF
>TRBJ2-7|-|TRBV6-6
CASSDPQRQYF
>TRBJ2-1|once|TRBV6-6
CASSSLGDNEQFF
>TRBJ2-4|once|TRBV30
CAWGAPKNIQYF
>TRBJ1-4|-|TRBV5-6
CASSWGQGGEKLFF
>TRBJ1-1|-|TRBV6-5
CASGTLNTEAFF
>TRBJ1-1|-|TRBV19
CASSQRGGGAFF
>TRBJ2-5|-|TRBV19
CASRQSGSETQYF
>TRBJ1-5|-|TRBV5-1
CASSLGTANSNQPQHF
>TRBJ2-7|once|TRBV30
CAWSNQGYEQYF
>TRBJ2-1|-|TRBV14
CASSRRGLADSYNEQFF
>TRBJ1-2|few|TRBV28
CASNTDRAGRGYTF
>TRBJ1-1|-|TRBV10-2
CASSEGRSTGTTEAFF
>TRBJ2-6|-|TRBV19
CASSMVQGLSGANVLTF
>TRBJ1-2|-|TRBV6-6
CAGGGGLYGYTF
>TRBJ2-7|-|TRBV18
CASSPFSGAGGYEQYF
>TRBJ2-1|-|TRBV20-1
CSARGVSEQFF
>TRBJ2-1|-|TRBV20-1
CSGGTYNEQFF
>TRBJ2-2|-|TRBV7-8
CASSLPVGGYTGELFF
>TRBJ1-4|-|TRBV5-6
CASSWGGQGKVSEKLFF
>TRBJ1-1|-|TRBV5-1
CASSGQANTEAFF
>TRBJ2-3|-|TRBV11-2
CASSLVLLAGSTDTQYF
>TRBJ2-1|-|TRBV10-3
CAISGGWPGGDNEQFF
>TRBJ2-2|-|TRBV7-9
CASSPPLTGELFF
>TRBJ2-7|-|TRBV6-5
CASRHRQGTYEQYF
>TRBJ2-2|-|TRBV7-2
CASRALNTGELFF
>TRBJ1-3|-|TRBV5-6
CASSLVSSGNTIYF
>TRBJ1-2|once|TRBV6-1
CASSEGVWGAGYTF
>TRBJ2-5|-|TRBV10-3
CAISARERQETQYF
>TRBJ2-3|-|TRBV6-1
CASCPSRMRGDTQYF
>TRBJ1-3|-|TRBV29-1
CSVIGWEGTIYF
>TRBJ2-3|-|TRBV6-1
CASSVGRADTQYF
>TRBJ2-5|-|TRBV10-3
CAISESLAGGETQYF
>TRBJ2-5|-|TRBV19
CASSIVFTQETQYF
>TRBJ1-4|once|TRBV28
CASSPDRGQEKLFF
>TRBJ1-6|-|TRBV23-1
CASSQYGGQGSSYNSPLHF
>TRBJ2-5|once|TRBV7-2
CASSLAPLAGGSETQYF
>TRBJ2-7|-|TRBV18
CASSPLGTGGEQYF
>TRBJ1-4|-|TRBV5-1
CASSVGQRNEKLFF
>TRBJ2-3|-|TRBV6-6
CASSRPSDTQYF